Shown below are 17 T cell receptor beta chains from a single sample sequenced in a study of T cell responses to AZD1222 COVID-19 vaccine. Generated by immunoSEQ multiplex PCR, the TCRdb table keeps only in-frame clones and is missing some. This table holds approximately 100,000 clones, around 87% found once. This specimen consisted of peripheral blood, obtained 28 days after the second AZD1222 dose. The receptor set was obtained from an adult who received the AZD1222 COVID-19 vaccine.

The chain has TRBV30 and TRBJ2-5; D possibly matches TRBD1 or TRBD2 (5 bases each). V lost 1 base and J lost 3, with 21 bases in between. Germline CDR1 is GTSNPN and CDR2 is SVGIG (reference sequence). The CDR3 runs to 17 residues. This CDR3 reads CAWSGFWGSRGEETQYF. The CDR3 DNA follows: TGTGCCTGGAGTGGTTTTTGGGGAAGCCGAGGGGAAGAGACCCAGTACTTC.

The CDR3 sequence is CATSNNSYEQYF. The CDR3, as DNA: TGTGCCACCAGTAACAACTCCTACGAGCAGTACTTC. The chain employs TRBV24-1 and TRBJ2-7; D is uncertain. Trimming stripped 6 bases from V and 0 bases from J, with 5 bases between. This CDR3 is 12 amino acids long. Germline CDR1 is KGHDR and CDR2 is SFDVKD.

This rearrangement joins TRBV18 to TRBJ2-7, with TRBD2 matching 8 bases. After removal of 0 bases from V and 3 bases from J, the junction contained 4 bases not matched to a gene. CDR1 is KGHSH, CDR2 LQKENI, per germline. The CDR3 is 15 amino acids. The CDR3 reads CASSPPSGGHYEQYF. Here the CDR3 DNA reads TGTGCCAGCTCACCACCTTCGGGGGGGCACTACGAGCAGTACTTC.

The genes are TRBV18 and TRBJ2-7; D unresolved. Trimming removed 3 bases from V and 5 bases from J, with 8 bases in between. Germline assignment: CDR1 KGHSH and CDR2 LQKENI. The CDR3 is made up of 12 amino acids. The CDR3 here is CASSPQQHEQYF. DNA of the CDR3: TGTGCCAGCTCACCTCAACAGCACGAGCAGTACTTC.

The CDR3 loop reads CASTQQFF. The DNA of the CDR3 is TGTGCCAGTACTCAGCAGTTCTTC. The J gene is TRBJ2-1, the V gene TRBV7-6; D gene ambiguous. Trimming removed 9 bases from V and 11 bases from J, with 5 bases in between. The CDR3 consists of 8 residues. The germline gives CDR1 SGHVS, CDR2 FNYEAQ.

The chain carries TRBV11-2 and TRBJ2-6; TRBD1 agrees at 11 bases. The ends lost 5 bases at V and 0 bases at J; junction bases unmatched: 6. Germline V gives CDR1 SGHAT, CDR2 FQNNGV. This CDR3 region has 18 residues. This CDR3 reads CASSPGTGGGSGANVLTF. CDR3 bases: TGTGCCAGCAGCCCCGGGACAGGGGGTGGCTCTGGGGCCAACGTCCTGACTTTC. The variable domain in full, completed from reference TRBV11-2 and TRBJ2-6, reads EAGVAQSPRYKIIEKRQSVAFWCNPISGHATLYWYQQILGQGPKLLIQFQNNGVVDDSQLPKDRFSAERLKGVDSTLKIQPAKLEDSAVYLCASSPGTGGGSGANVLTFGAGSRLTVL.

This chain joins TRBV5-1 and TRBJ1-1; weak D call: TRBD1 (6 bases). Trimming took off 0 bases at V and 0 bases at J, with 6 bases between the two ends. This CDR3 contains 14 residues. Germline assignment: CDR1 SGHRS and CDR2 YFSETQ. The DNA for the CDR3 is TGCGCCAGCAGCTTGGGACAGGTGAACACTGAAGCTTTCTTT. Translation gives CASSLGQVNTEAFF.

The CDR3 DNA follows: TGTGCCAGCAGTTACAGCGGGGGAGGCTCCTACGAGCAGTACTTC. Translating gives CASSYSGGGSYEQYF. The J gene is TRBJ2-7, the V gene TRBV6-2 or TRBV6-3, with 8 bases aligning to TRBD2. Germline loops: CDR1 MNHEY, CDR2 SVGEGT. V was pared by 2 bases and J by 0 bases, with 3 bases of the junction left unmatched. The CDR3 loop spans 15 amino acids.

This rearrangement joins TRBV18 to TRBJ1-4, with D uncertain. Trimming took off 2 bases at V and 6 bases at J, with 13 bases between the two ends. The germline CDR1 and CDR2 sequences are KGHSH and LQKENI. The CDR3 totals 15 residues. CDR3 DNA sequence: TGTGCCAGCTCACCATACCGCGACGGCGATGAAAAACTGTTTTTT. Translation: CASSPYRDGDEKLFF.

This clone was seen many times. The gene calls are TRBV3-1 (or the pseudogene TRBV3-2) and TRBJ1-3, with D perhaps TRBD1 (6 bases). The CDR3 is 13 residues long. The V gene's germline CDR1 is LGHDT and CDR2 YNNKEL (reference sequence). Trimming pared 8 bases from V and 4 bases from J, leaving 12 bases between. CDR3 sequence (DNA): TGTGCCAGCGCCGGACAGCAGGGAAACACCATATATTTT. It yields the protein CASAGQQGNTIYF.

The chain has TRBV15 and TRBJ1-1; weak D call: TRBD1 (6 bases). The CDR3 is 14 residues long. The germline gives CDR1 LNHNV, CDR2 YYDKDF (reference sequence). V was shortened by 6 bases and J by 4 bases, with 15 bases between the two germline ends. The CDR3 coding sequence is TGTGCCACCAGGTACCTAGGGGGGGGCACTGAAGCTTTCTTT. Its translation: CATRYLGGGTEAFF. Complete variable domain (other parts from reference TRBV15 and TRBJ1-1): DAMVIQNPRYQVTQFGKPVTLSCSQTLNHNVMYWYQQKSSQAPKLLFHYYDKDFNNEADTPDNFQSRRPNTSFCFLDIRSPGLGDTAMYLCATRYLGGGTEAFFGQGTRLTVV.

The chain is built from TRBV27 and TRBJ1-5, with TRBD1 matching over 7 bases. The CDR3 covers 12 residues. Germline CDR1 and CDR2: MNHEY and SMNVEV (reference sequence). V was clipped by 6 bases and J by 15 bases; unmatched bases: 11. CDR3 residues: CASRMTGSIWHF. CDR3 in DNA: TGTGCCAGCAGGATGACAGGGTCTATTTGGCATTTT.

J is TRBJ2-7 and V is TRBV19, with D possibly matching TRBD1 (5 bases). The V end lost 5 bases, the J end lost 3 bases, and 14 bases lay between the germline ends. The CDR3 is made up of 14 amino acids. Germline V gene sequence: CDR1 LNHDA, CDR2 SQIVND (reference sequence). CDR3 loop: CASSPSDSLYEQYF. The CDR3, as DNA: TGTGCCAGTAGTCCCTCAGACAGTCTCTACGAGCAGTACTTC.

This chain joins TRBV6-2 or TRBV6-3 and TRBJ2-7, with unresolved D. Germline CDR1 MNHEY, CDR2 SVGEGT. The CDR3 runs 12 residues. The V end lost 6 bases, the J end lost 4 bases, and 10 bases lay between the germline ends. The CDR3 is CASSPVGYEQYF. The CDR3 DNA is TGTGCCAGCAGCCCTGTGGGATACGAGCAGTACTTC.

V and J are TRBV6-6 and TRBJ2-3; TRBD1 agrees at 7 bases. This CDR3 has 15 residues. The V and J ends lost 0 bases and 1 base, in that order; junction bases with no gene match: 1. Germline CDR1 MNHNY, CDR2 SVGAGI (reference sequence). For the CDR3, the DNA is TGTGCCAGCAGTTACTCAGGGACAGGCACAGATACGCAGTATTTT. Amino acids: CASSYSGTGTDTQYF.

The chain employs TRBV6-4 and TRBJ1-1; tentatively, D is TRBD1 (6 bases). Germline-derived CDR1 and CDR2 are MRHNA and SNTAGT. V lost 6 bases and J 12 bases, leaving 20 bases between the germline ends. This CDR3 has 13 amino acids. Written as DNA, the CDR3 is TGTGCCAGCAGAGAGACAGGCAGGGATATAACTTTCTTT. This encodes CASRETGRDITFF.

The rearrangement uses TRBV28 and TRBJ1-1; D perhaps matches TRBD1 (6 bases). CDR3 length: 14 residues. The V gene lost 4 bases and the J gene lost 0 bases, with 9 bases spanning the gap. Germline CDR1 reads MDHEN; CDR2 reads SYDVKM. CDR3 nucleotide sequence: TGTGCCAGCAGTTCAGGACAGCTGAACACTGAAGCTTTCTTT. Its translation is CASSSGQLNTEAFF.